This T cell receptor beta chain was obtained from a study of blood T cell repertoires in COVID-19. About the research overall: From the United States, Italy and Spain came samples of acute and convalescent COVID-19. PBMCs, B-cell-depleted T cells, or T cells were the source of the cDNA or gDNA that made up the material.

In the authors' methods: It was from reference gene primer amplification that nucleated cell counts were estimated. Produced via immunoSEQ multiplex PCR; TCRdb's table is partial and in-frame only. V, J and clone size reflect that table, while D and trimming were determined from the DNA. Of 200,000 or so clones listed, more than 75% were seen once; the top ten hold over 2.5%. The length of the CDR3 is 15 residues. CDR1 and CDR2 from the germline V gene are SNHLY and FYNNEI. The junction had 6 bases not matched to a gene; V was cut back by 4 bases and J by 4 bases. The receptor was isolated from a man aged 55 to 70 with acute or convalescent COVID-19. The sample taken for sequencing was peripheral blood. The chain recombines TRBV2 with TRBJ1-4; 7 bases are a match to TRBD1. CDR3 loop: CASSGPGQINEKLFF. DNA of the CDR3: TGTGCCAGCAGTGGCCCGGGACAGATTAATGAAAAACTGTTTTTT. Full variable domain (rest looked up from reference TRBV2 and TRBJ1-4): EPEVTQTPSHQVTQMGQEVILRCVPISNHLYFYWYRQILGQKVEFLVSFYNNEISEKSEIFDDQFSVERPDGSNFTLKIRSTKLEDSAMYFCASSGPGQINEKLFFGSGTQLSVL.